Presented here are 8 T cell receptor beta chains from one specimen sequenced in a study of response to subunit inactivated influenza vaccine. TCRdb ran MiXCR on the RT-PCR reads and lists one entry per CDR3 protein. The sample records fewer than 750,000 distinct CDR3 sequences, 12% to 15% being singletons. The sample was PBMCs from blood, taken approximately 12 days after vaccination. The origin of the receptors is a man aged 50 or older who received an inactivated influenza vaccine.

This clonotype showed up many times. The gene calls are TRBV4-3 and TRBJ2-1, with 8 bases identical to TRBD2. From germline, CDR1 is LGHNA and CDR2 YSLEER. The trim removed 5 bases at V and 5 bases at J, leaving 8 bases unmatched. This CDR3 has 15 amino acids. CDR3 sequence reads: CASSWGLGPNNEQFF. The CDR3 nucleotides read TGCGCCAGCAGCTGGGGACTAGGCCCAAACAATGAGCAGTTCTTC.

This clonotype has at least ten counts. CDR3 in DNA: TGTGCCACCAGCAGAGAATATGTTTCCTTGAACACTGAAGCTTTCTTT. Amino acid sequence: CATSREYVSLNTEAFF. The rearrangement links TRBV15 to TRBJ1-1; D remains ambiguous. Looked up from germline, CDR1 is LNHNV and CDR2 is YYDKDF (reference sequence). V lost 0 bases, J lost 0 bases, and 11 bases lay in between. The CDR3 is made up of 16 amino acids.

This sequence joins TRBV3-1 and TRBJ2-7; D is unresolved. V was clipped by 0 bases and J by 0 bases, with 15 bases between them. The CDR3 length is 17 residues. CDR1 is LGHDT and CDR2 is YNNKEL in the germline V gene (reference sequence). Written as DNA, the CDR3 is TGTGCCAGCAGCCAAGAGGGGTGGGCAGGATTCTCCTACGAGCAGTACTTC. Amino acids: CASSQEGWAGFSYEQYF.

This clonotype was detected only a few times. The J gene is TRBJ2-1, the V gene TRBV7-2; 13 positions agree with TRBD2. The CDR3 length is 17 residues. Unmatched junction bases numbered 2, after V lost 1 base and J lost 2 bases. The germline gives CDR1 SGHTA, CDR2 FQGNSA. CDR3 sequence reads: CASSLGTSGGAYNEQFF. CDR3 DNA sequence: TGTGCCAGCAGCTTAGGAACTAGCGGGGGGGCCTACAATGAGCAGTTCTTC. Together with reference TRBV7-2 and TRBJ2-1, the CDR3 gives the full variable domain: GAGVSQSPSNKVTEKGKDVELRCDPISGHTALYWYRQSLGQGLEFLIYFQGNSAPDKSGLPSDRFSAERTGGSVSTLTIQRTQQEDSAVYLCASSLGTSGGAYNEQFFGPGTRLTVL.

This clonotype was detected many times. J is TRBJ2-1 and V is TRBV5-1; the D gene is possibly TRBD2 (6 bases). Germline lookup yields CDR1 SGHRS and CDR2 YFSETQ. Trimming removed 1 base at V and 4 bases at J, with 12 bases between. The CDR3 spans 15 residues. The CDR3 region is CASSLWASAYNEQFF. The CDR3 DNA sequence: TGCGCCAGCAGCTTGTGGGCTAGCGCGTACAATGAGCAGTTCTTC.

The sample holds a few counts of this clonotype. The rearrangement links TRBV6-2 or TRBV6-3 to TRBJ2-1; tentative D call: TRBD1 (7 bases). Germline CDR1 and CDR2: MNHEY and SVGEGT. This CDR3 has 16 amino acids. The germline V and J ends were trimmed by 4 bases and 9 bases, with 22 bases remaining between them. This CDR3 reads CASSLEGQLILGEQFF. The CDR3 region has the DNA TGTGCCAGCAGTTTGGAGGGACAGCTAATCCTCGGTGAGCAGTTCTTC.

This clonotype came up a few times. CDR3 sequence reads: CASSIGSLGTARALNTGELFF. CDR3 coding DNA: TGCGCCAGCAGCATTGGAAGTTTGGGGACAGCGCGGGCCTTGAACACCGGGGAGCTGTTTTTT. V gene TRBV5-1 combines with J gene TRBJ2-2, with 7 bases that match TRBD1. The V and J ends lost 4 bases and 1 base, in that order; junction bases with no gene match: 22. The CDR3 extends over 21 amino acids. Germline V lookup: CDR1 SGHRS, CDR2 YFSETQ.

The chain links TRBV12-3 or TRBV12-4 to TRBJ2-4; either TRBD1 or TRBD2 may supply D (5 bases each). V was trimmed by 6 bases and J by 11 bases, leaving 14 bases between them. The CDR3 is made up of 12 amino acids. CDR3 in amino acids: CASSRDASFQYF. The DNA for the CDR3 is TGTGCCAGCAGCCGGGACGCGAGCTTTCAGTACTTC.